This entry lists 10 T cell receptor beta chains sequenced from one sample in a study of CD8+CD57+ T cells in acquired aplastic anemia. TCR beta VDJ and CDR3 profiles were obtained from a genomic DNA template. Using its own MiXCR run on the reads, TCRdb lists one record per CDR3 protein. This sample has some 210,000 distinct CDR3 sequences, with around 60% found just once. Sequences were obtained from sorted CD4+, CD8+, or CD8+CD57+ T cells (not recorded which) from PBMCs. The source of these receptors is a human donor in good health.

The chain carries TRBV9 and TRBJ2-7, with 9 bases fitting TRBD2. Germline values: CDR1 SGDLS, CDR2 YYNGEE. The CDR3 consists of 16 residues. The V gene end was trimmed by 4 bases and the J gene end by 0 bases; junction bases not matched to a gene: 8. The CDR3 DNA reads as TGTGCCAGCAGCAAATCTAGACTAGCGGACTCCTACGAGCAGTACTTC. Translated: CASSKSRLADSYEQYF.

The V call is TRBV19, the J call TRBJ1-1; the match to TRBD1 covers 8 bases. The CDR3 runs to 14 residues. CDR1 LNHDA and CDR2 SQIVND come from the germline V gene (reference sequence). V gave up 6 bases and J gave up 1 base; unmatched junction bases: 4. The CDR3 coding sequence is TGTGCCAGTAGAATCGGGACAGGGAACACTGAAGCTTTCTTT. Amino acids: CASRIGTGNTEAFF.

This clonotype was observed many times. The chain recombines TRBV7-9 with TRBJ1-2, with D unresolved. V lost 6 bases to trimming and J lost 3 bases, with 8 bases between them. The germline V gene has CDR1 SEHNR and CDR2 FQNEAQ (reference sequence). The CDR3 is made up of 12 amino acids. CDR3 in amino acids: CASSRGDYGYTF. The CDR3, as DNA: TGTGCCAGCAGTCGGGGTGACTATGGCTACACCTTC.

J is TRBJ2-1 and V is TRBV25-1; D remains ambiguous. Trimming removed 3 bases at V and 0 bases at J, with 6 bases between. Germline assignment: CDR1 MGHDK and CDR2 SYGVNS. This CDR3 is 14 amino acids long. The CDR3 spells CASSETASYNEQFF. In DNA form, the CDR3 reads TGTGCCAGCAGTGAGACTGCCTCCTACAATGAGCAGTTCTTC. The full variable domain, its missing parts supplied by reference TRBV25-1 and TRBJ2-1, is EADIYQTPRYLVIGTGKKITLECSQTMGHDKMYWYQQDPGMELHLIHYSYGVNSTEKGDLSSESTVSRIRTEHFPLTLESARPSHTSQYLCASSETASYNEQFFGPGTRLTVL.

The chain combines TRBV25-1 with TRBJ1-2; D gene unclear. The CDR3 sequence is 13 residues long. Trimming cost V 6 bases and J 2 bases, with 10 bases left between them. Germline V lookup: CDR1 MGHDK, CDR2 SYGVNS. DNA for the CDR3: TGTGCCAGCAGGGTCAGCGTGAACTATGGCTACACCTTC. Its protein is CASRVSVNYGYTF.

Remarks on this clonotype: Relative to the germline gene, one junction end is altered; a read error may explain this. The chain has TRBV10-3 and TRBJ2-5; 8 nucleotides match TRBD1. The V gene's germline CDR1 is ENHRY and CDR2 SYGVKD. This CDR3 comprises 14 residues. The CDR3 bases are TGTGCCGTCAGTCAAACAGGGGGGCGGGAGACCCAGTACTTC. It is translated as CAVSQTGGRETQYF.

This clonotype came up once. The CDR3 DNA follows: TGCAGCGCTCCCGGATCCGGCGAGCAGTACTTC. As protein: CSAPGSGEQYF. This chain joins TRBV29-1 and TRBJ2-7; D remains ambiguous. The CDR3 runs to 11 residues. CDR1 is SQVTM, CDR2 ANQGSEA, per germline. V shed 7 bases and J shed 6 bases, with 13 bases lying between them.

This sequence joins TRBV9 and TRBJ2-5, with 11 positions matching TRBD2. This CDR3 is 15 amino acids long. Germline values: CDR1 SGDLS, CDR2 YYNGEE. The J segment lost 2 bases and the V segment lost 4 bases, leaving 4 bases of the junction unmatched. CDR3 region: CASSRTSGSQETQYF. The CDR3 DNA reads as TGTGCCAGCAGCCGGACTAGCGGGTCGCAAGAGACCCAGTACTTC.

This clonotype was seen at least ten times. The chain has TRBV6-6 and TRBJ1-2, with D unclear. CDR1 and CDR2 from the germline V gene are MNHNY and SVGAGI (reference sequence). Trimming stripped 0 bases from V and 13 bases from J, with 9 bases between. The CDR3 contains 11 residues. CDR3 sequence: CASSYSSVGTF. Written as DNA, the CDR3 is TGTGCCAGCAGTTACTCTTCGGTAGGCACCTTC.

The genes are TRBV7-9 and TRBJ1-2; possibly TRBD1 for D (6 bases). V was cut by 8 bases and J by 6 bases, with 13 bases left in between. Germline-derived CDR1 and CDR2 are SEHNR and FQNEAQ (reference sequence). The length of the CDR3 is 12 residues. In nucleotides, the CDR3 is TGTGCCAGCCGCGGGGGGCTTAATGGCTACACCTTC. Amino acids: CASRGGLNGYTF.